Below are 23 T cell receptor beta chains sequenced from a single sample in a study of OX40 agonist ivuxolimab in advanced cancers. The assay was immunoSEQ multiplex PCR, and TCRdb's table has in-frame clones only and misses some. The sample consists of about 77,000 clones, 80% to 95% of them appearing once. The sequencing used CD4+ or CD8+ T cells sorted from blood, collected in a trial of the OX40 agonist ivuxolimab. The receptors shown here come from an adult with an advanced solid tumor such as melanoma, head and neck, liver or kidney cancer.

Concerning this clone: Other DNA sequences within the sample encode an identical CDR3. This chain uses TRBV7-2 with TRBJ2-7; possibly TRBD1 for D (5 bases). The CDR3 length is 13 residues. Looked up from germline, CDR1 is SGHTA and CDR2 is FQGNSA. Trimming shortened V by 1 base and J by 4 bases, and 8 bases separated the two germline ends. The CDR3 reads CASSLVRGYEQYF. CDR3 sequence (DNA): TGTGCCAGCAGCTTAGTAAGGGGTTACGAGCAGTACTTC.

The chain combines TRBV7-2 with TRBJ1-2; TRBD1 is a possible D gene (6 bases). This CDR3 is built from 18 residues. CDR1 and CDR2 from the germline V gene are SGHTA and FQGNSA. V dropped 3 bases and J dropped 4 bases, with 24 bases sitting between them. CDR3 residues: CASSFKQGGTLVSYGYTF. CDR3 DNA: TGTGCCAGCAGCTTCAAACAGGGAGGGACCTTAGTTTCCTATGGCTACACCTTC.

This chain uses TRBV15 with TRBJ2-7; D is ambiguous. CDR1 and CDR2 from the germline V gene are LNHNV and YYDKDF (reference sequence). The CDR3 extends over 17 amino acids. V was pared by 1 base and J by 0 bases, with 16 bases between. The CDR3 region is CATSRVTPGPNSYEQYF. CDR3 in DNA: TGTGCCACCAGCAGAGTGACCCCCGGCCCCAACTCCTACGAGCAGTACTTC. Combining the CDR3 with reference TRBV15 and TRBJ2-7 gives the whole variable domain DAMVIQNPRYQVTQFGKPVTLSCSQTLNHNVMYWYQQKSSQAPKLLFHYYDKDFNNEADTPDNFQSRRPNTSFCFLDIRSPGLGDTAMYLCATSRVTPGPNSYEQYFGPGTRLTVT.

This clone was observed a handful of times. The chain carries TRBV19 and TRBJ1-1; D is unclear. Deletions cut 3 bases from V and 4 bases from J, with 9 bases between. This CDR3 is built from 13 residues. Germline values: CDR1 LNHDA, CDR2 SQIVND (reference sequence). DNA for the CDR3: TGTGCCAGTAGTATGGAGCGCAGCACTGAAGCTTTCTTT. This sequence encodes CASSMERSTEAFF. Full variable domain (remainder filled in from reference TRBV19 and TRBJ1-1): DGGITQSPKYLFRKEGQNVTLSCEQNLNHDAMYWYRQDPGQGLRLIYYSQIVNDFQKGDIAEGYSVSREKKESFPLTVTSAQKNPTAFYLCASSMERSTEAFFGQGTRLTVV.

The chain employs TRBV6-8 and TRBJ1-2; D is unresolved. CDR1 MNHGY and CDR2 SAAAGT come from the germline V gene. Deletions cut 2 bases from V and 3 bases from J, with 13 bases between. The CDR3 loop spans 15 amino acids. The CDR3 spells CASSYGPPPHYGYTF. The CDR3 region has the DNA TGTGCCAGCAGTTACGGACCTCCCCCCCACTATGGCTACACCTTC.

The CDR3 DNA is TGTGCCAGCTCACCCCAAGGGTCTCGGGCCGGGGAGCTGTTTTTT. Translating it yields CASSPQGSRAGELFF. This sequence joins TRBV18 and TRBJ2-2; D remains ambiguous. CDR3 length: 15 residues. Germline CDR1 is KGHSH and CDR2 is LQKENI. Trimming stripped 3 bases from V and 6 bases from J, with 14 bases between.

This chain connects TRBV28 to TRBJ2-5; 12 nucleotides align to TRBD2. V lost 9 bases and J lost 11; bases outside the gene matches: 13. From germline, CDR1 is MDHEN and CDR2 SYDVKM. The length of the CDR3 is 14 residues. The DNA of the CDR3 is TGTGCCAGTACCCCGGGACTAGCGGGTAGAGAGCAGTACTTC. Protein sequence: CASTPGLAGREQYF.

The chain recombines TRBV9 with TRBJ2-4; D call uncertain. Germline V CDR1 and CDR2: SGDLS, YYNGEE. The V and J ends lost 0 bases and 0 bases respectively, with 4 bases between them. The CDR3 loop spans 14 amino acids. For the CDR3, the DNA is TGTGCCAGCAGCGTAGATCTAGCCAAAAACATTCAGTACTTC. Protein: CASSVDLAKNIQYF. The full variable domain, with the rest looked up from reference TRBV9 and TRBJ2-4, is DSGVTQTPKHLITATGQRVTLRCSPRSGDLSVYWYQQSLDQGLQFLIQYYNGEERAKGNILERFSAQQFPDLHSELNLSSLELGDSALYFCASSVDLAKNIQYFGAGTRLSVL.

The J gene is TRBJ1-2, the V gene TRBV7-9; no clear D gene. Germline-derived CDR1 and CDR2 are SEHNR and FQNEAQ (reference sequence). The CDR3 is 13 residues long. V dropped 1 base and J dropped 4 bases, with 7 bases sitting between them. The CDR3 DNA sequence: TGTGCCAGCAGCTTAGTAGGCCTCTATGGCTACACCTTC. Encoded protein: CASSLVGLYGYTF. Combining the CDR3 with reference TRBV7-9 and TRBJ1-2 gives the whole variable domain DTGVSQNPRHKITKRGQNVTFRCDPISEHNRLYWYRQTLGQGPEFLTYFQNEAQLEKSRLLSDRFSAERPKGSFSTLEIQRTEQGDSAMYLCASSLVGLYGYTFGSGTRLTVV.

Comments on this clone: Other DNA sequences in the same sample also yield this CDR3. The rearrangement joins TRBV6-5 to TRBJ2-3, with D perhaps matching TRBD1 or TRBD2 (5 bases each). The CDR3 runs 14 residues. CDR1 MNHEY and CDR2 SVGAGI come from the germline V gene. Trimming left V 3 bases short and J 2 bases short, with 9 bases between. This CDR3 is CASSYGGSTDTQYF. DNA of the CDR3: TGTGCCAGCAGTTATGGGGGTTCCACAGATACGCAGTATTTT.

This chain joins TRBV7-3 and TRBJ2-7; tentatively, D is TRBD2 (6 bases). The CDR3 is made up of 15 amino acids. The germline CDR1 and CDR2 sequences are SGHTA and FQGTGA. The V end was cut by 1 base, the J end by 2 bases, with 12 bases between. Here the CDR3 DNA reads TGTGCCAGCAGCTTAAGGGGCGGGGAAGCCTACGAGCAGTACTTC. Translation gives CASSLRGGEAYEQYF.

The rearrangement links TRBV27 to TRBJ2-2; 8 bases align to TRBD2. Looked up from germline, CDR1 is MNHEY and CDR2 is SMNVEV (reference sequence). CDR3 length equals 18 residues. The ends lost 3 bases at V and 7 bases at J; junction bases unmatched: 16. In nucleotides, the CDR3 is TGTGCCAGCAGTTTCTACCCACCAGCGGGAGAAGAGGTCGGGGAGCTGTTTTTT. It codes for CASSFYPPAGEEVGELFF.

V is TRBV6-5 and J is TRBJ1-5; 8 bases agree with TRBD1. The germline V gene has CDR1 MNHEY and CDR2 SVGAGI. The V and J ends lost 6 bases and 3 bases, in that order; junction bases with no gene match: 4. This CDR3 has 14 amino acids. As DNA, the CDR3 is TGTGCCAGCAGCCGACAGGGGCTCAATCAGCCCCAGCATTTT. As protein: CASSRQGLNQPQHF.

The chain recombines TRBV5-1 with TRBJ2-2; D possibly matches TRBD1 or TRBD2 (5 bases each). CDR1 is SGHRS, CDR2 YFSETQ, per germline. CDR3 size: 15 residues. With 0 bases removed from V and 5 bases from J, the gap between germline ends came to 11 bases. The CDR3 is CASSLEGDQTGELFF. The CDR3, as DNA: TGCGCCAGCAGCTTGGAAGGGGACCAGACCGGGGAGCTGTTTTTT.

The chain employs TRBV28 and TRBJ2-7; TRBD1 aligns across 7 bases. This CDR3 region has 15 residues. CDR1 and CDR2 from the germline V gene are MDHEN and SYDVKM. The V and J ends lost 5 bases and 3 bases, in that order; junction bases with no gene match: 10. The CDR3 loop reads CASSPPPDRVYEQYF. In DNA, the CDR3 is TGTGCCAGCAGTCCCCCCCCCGACAGGGTCTACGAGCAGTACTTC.

With regard to this clone: Germline is not matched at one junction end, which may reflect a read error. The J gene is TRBJ2-1, the V gene TRBV13; no clear D. CDR1 is PRHDT and CDR2 is FYEKMQ in the germline V gene (reference sequence). This CDR3 is built from 12 residues. The CDR3 DNA reads TGTGCCAGCAGCTTACGGCTCTCCGTCTTTCTCTTC. This codes for CASSLRLSVFLF.

This chain connects TRBV2 to TRBJ1-3; maybe TRBD1 (5 bases). Germline V gene lookup returns CDR1 SNHLY and CDR2 FYNNEI. The CDR3 extends over 15 amino acids. Trimming left V 5 bases short and J 0 bases short, with 11 bases between. In nucleotides, the CDR3 is TGTGCCAGCAGTCTACAGGCGAACTCTGGAAACACCATATATTTT. Translating it yields CASSLQANSGNTIYF.

DNA for the CDR3: TGTGCCAGCAGTTTAAATTGGGATCAGCCCCAGCATTTT. This sequence encodes CASSLNWDQPQHF. J is TRBJ1-5 and V is TRBV27; unclear D gene. Germline CDR1 reads MNHEY; CDR2 reads SMNVEV (reference sequence). V dropped 2 bases and J dropped 5 bases, with 7 bases sitting between them. There are 13 residues in the CDR3.

The CDR3 is CASSSAASTDTQYF. CDR3 nucleotide sequence: TGTGCCAGCAGCTCCGCCGCAAGCACAGATACGCAGTATTTT. The chain joins TRBV11-3 to TRBJ2-3, with D unclear. This CDR3 is 14 amino acids long. Germline loops: CDR1 SGHNT, CDR2 YENEEA. V lost 4 bases and J 0 bases, leaving 8 bases between the germline ends.

The rearrangement joins TRBV19 to TRBJ1-1; 8 nucleotides line up with TRBD1. Germline loops: CDR1 LNHDA, CDR2 SQIVND (reference sequence). Unmatched junction bases numbered 15, after V lost 11 bases and J lost 1 base. This CDR3 has 16 amino acids. The CDR3 DNA reads TGTGCCTCCTCACAGGGGGGAAGAAGGGCGAACACTGAAGCTTTCTTT. It is translated as CASSQGGRRANTEAFF.

The genes are TRBV9 and TRBJ1-6; 9 nucleotides agree with TRBD1. Germline values: CDR1 SGDLS, CDR2 YYNGEE. V lost 3 bases and J lost 11; bases outside the gene matches: 9. CDR3 size: 15 residues. Here the CDR3 DNA reads TGTGCCAGCAGCGCGGTAGGGACAGGGCTGACACCCCTCCACTTT. Protein product: CASSAVGTGLTPLHF.

The V call is TRBV7-8, the J call TRBJ1-1, with TRBD1 matching 8 bases. CDR1 and CDR2 (germline): SGHVS, FQNEAQ. The CDR3 runs to 14 residues. V was pared by 5 bases and J by 5 bases, with 7 bases of the junction left unmatched. The CDR3 nucleotides read TGTGCCAGCAGCCGCAGGGGGCGGGATACTGAAGCTTTCTTT. Protein product: CASSRRGRDTEAFF.

The count of this clone is one. CDR3 DNA: TGCGCCAGCAGCCAAGATCTAGTACAGGGAGGTGGTCCGTTCTATGGCTACACCTTC. It is translated as CASSQDLVQGGGPFYGYTF. The chain recombines TRBV4-1 with TRBJ1-2; perhaps TRBD1 as D (6 bases). The CDR3 contains 19 residues. Trimming took off 0 bases at V and 4 bases at J, with 24 bases between the two ends. Germline V gives CDR1 MGHRA, CDR2 YSYEKL.